Following are 9 T cell receptor beta chains from one sample sequenced in a study of shared clonotypes between healthy human individuals (dated by TCRdb to about 2020). Library preparation used the immunoSEQ multiplex PCR assay. TCRdb re-hosts the immuneACCESS table, in-frame sequences only. Its copies lack some clones; in the studies checked, an unresolved V gene accounts for under half of them, and the cause for the rest is not known. A total of 2 million to 2.5 million clones appear in this sample, 90% to 96% of them only once. The ten top clones hold over 0.1% of the sample. The sequencing sample was made of naive CD4+ T cells sorted from blood. Reading the label with the study, this specimen's cell subset or site is: CD45RA+ positively selected. These receptors came from a man aged 18 to 29 in good health.

The J gene is TRBJ1-2, the V gene TRBV19, with TRBD1 matching over 9 bases. Germline V gene data show CDR1 as LNHDA and CDR2 as SQIVND (reference sequence). V gave up 7 bases and J gave up 6 bases; unmatched junction bases: 12. The CDR3 consists of 15 residues. The CDR3 bases are TGTGCCAGTATCCCCAGGGGGGACAGGGTGAATGGCTACACCTTC. It encodes CASIPRGDRVNGYTF.

This clone occurred a few times. In the same sample, other DNA sequences code for this CDR3. The genes are TRBV30 and TRBJ2-1; 8 bases are shared with TRBD2. Per germline, CDR1 GTSNPN and CDR2 SVGIG (reference sequence). This CDR3 contains 12 residues. The ends lost 4 bases at V and 4 bases at J; junction bases unmatched: 0. CDR3 sequence reads: CAWTSGYNEQFF. CDR3 in DNA: TGTGCCTGGACTAGCGGGTACAATGAGCAGTTCTTC.

This chain connects TRBV9 to TRBJ2-2; TRBD2 matches 11 bases. The CDR3 has 15 residues. The junction had 4 bases not matched to a gene; V was cut back by 3 bases and J by 6 bases. CDR1 SGDLS and CDR2 YYNGEE come from the germline V gene. Written as DNA, the CDR3 is TGTGCCAGCAGCGAGAGGACTAGCGGGTCCGGGGAGCTGTTTTTT. Amino acid sequence: CASSERTSGSGELFF. Filled out from reference TRBV9 and TRBJ2-2, the complete variable domain reads DSGVTQTPKHLITATGQRVTLRCSPRSGDLSVYWYQQSLDQGLQFLIQYYNGEERAKGNILERFSAQQFPDLHSELNLSSLELGDSALYFCASSERTSGSGELFFGEGSRLTVL.

The J gene is TRBJ2-2, the V gene TRBV5-1, with D maybe TRBD2 (6 bases). The V end lost 4 bases, the J end lost 3 bases, and 10 bases lay between the germline ends. In germline, CDR1 is SGHRS, CDR2 YFSETQ. CDR3 length: 14 residues. This chain's CDR3 is CASSEAGYTGELFF. The CDR3 DNA sequence: TGCGCCAGCAGCGAGGCGGGGTACACCGGGGAGCTGTTTTTT. Full variable domain (outside the CDR3, taken from reference TRBV5-1 and TRBJ2-2): KAGVTQTPRYLIKTRGQQVTLSCSPISGHRSVSWYQQTPGQGLQFLFEYFSETQRNKGNFPGRFSGRQFSNSRSEMNVSTLELGDSALYLCASSEAGYTGELFFGEGSRLTVL.

This clone has only a few counts. Other nucleotide sequences in the sample specify the same CDR3. The V and J genes are TRBV19 and TRBJ2-7, with 12 bases lining up with TRBD2. Germline V gives CDR1 LNHDA, CDR2 SQIVND (reference sequence). This CDR3 spans 15 amino acids. Trimming removed 1 base from V and 2 bases from J; junction bases left unmatched: 0. This CDR3 reads CASSIGTSGTYEQYF. Here the CDR3 DNA reads TGTGCCAGTAGTATAGGGACTAGCGGGACCTACGAGCAGTACTTC.

The chain joins TRBV6-1 to TRBJ2-2; the D gene could be TRBD1 or TRBD2 (5 bases each). Per germline, CDR1 MNHNS and CDR2 SASEGT. The ends were cut back, 6 bases at V and 2 bases at J, with 10 bases in the middle. The CDR3 sequence is 14 residues long. CDR3 region: CASRRGYNTGELFF. DNA of the CDR3: TGTGCCAGCAGGAGGGGCTATAACACCGGGGAGCTGTTTTTT.

The genes are TRBV7-2 and TRBJ2-5; no clear D gene. The length of the CDR3 is 13 residues. V dropped 3 bases and J dropped 5 bases, with 10 bases sitting between them. The germline V gene encodes CDR1 SGHTA and CDR2 FQGNSA. The DNA of the CDR3 is TGTGCCAGCAGCTTCCGACGCGTGGAGACCCAGTACTTC. Residues: CASSFRRVETQYF.

The chain uses TRBV30 and TRBJ1-4, with a possible D match to TRBD1 (5 bases). The CDR3 contains 14 residues. Germline-derived CDR1 and CDR2 are GTSNPN and SVGIG (reference sequence). The V end was cut by 2 bases, the J end by 4 bases, with 11 bases between. CDR3 coding DNA: TGTGCCTGGAGTCCAGACAGTATTAATGAAAAACTGTTTTTT. Its protein product is CAWSPDSINEKLFF.

This clone was recorded once. The V gene is TRBV7-9, the J gene TRBJ1-1, with 9 bases matching TRBD1. Trimming cost V 5 bases and J 5 bases; bases outside gene matches: 6. Germline loops: CDR1 SEHNR, CDR2 FQNEAQ (reference sequence). The CDR3 has 14 residues. This CDR3 is CASSRGQGTTEAFF. In nucleotides, the CDR3 is TGTGCCAGCAGCCGCGGACAGGGGACGACTGAAGCTTTCTTT.